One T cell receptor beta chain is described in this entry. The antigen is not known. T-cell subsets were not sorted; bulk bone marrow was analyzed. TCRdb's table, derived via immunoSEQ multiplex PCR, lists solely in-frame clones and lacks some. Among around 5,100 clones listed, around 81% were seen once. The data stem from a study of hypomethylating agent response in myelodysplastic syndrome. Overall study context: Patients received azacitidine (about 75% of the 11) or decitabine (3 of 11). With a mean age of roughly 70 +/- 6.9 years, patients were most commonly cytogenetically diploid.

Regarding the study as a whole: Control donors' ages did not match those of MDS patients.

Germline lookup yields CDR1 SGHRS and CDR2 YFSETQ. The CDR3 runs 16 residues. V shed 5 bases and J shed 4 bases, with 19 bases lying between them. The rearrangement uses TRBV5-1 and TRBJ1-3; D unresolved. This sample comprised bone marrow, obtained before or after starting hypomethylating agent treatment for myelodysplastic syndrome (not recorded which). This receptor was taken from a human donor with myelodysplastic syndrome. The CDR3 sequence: CASSEDDWVRGNTIYF. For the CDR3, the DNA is TGCGCCAGCAGTGAAGATGATTGGGTTCGGGGAAACACCATATATTTT.